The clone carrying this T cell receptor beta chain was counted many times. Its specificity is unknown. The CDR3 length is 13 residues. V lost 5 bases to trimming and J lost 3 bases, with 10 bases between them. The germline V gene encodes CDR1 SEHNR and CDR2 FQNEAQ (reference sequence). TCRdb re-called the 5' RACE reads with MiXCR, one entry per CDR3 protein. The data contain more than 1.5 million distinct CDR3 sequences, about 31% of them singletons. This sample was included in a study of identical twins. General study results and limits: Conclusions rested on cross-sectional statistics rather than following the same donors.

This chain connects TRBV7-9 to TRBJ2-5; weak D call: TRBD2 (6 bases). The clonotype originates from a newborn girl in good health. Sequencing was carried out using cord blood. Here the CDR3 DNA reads TGTGCCAGCAGCCGATCTAGCGAAGAGACCCAGTACTTC. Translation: CASSRSSEETQYF.